These 26 T cell receptor beta chains were all obtained from the same sample, sequenced in a study of blood T cell repertoires in COVID-19. Sequencing was performed with immunoSEQ multiplex PCR; in TCRdb, only in-frame clones are kept and a portion is missing. Here the sample spans over 200,000 clones, 70% to 85% being singletons. Sequencing was done on a sample of PBMCs or T cells enriched from blood (not recorded which). The receptors shown here come from a man in his forties who had recovered from COVID-19.

The genes are TRBV27 and TRBJ2-2, with D tentatively TRBD2 (7 bases). V was clipped by 0 bases and J by 7 bases, with 15 bases between them. This CDR3 has 16 amino acids. Germline CDR1 reads MNHEY; CDR2 reads SMNVEV (reference sequence). CDR3 loop: CASSLSWGGLIGELFF. CDR3 DNA: TGTGCCAGCAGTTTATCATGGGGGGGCCTCATCGGGGAGCTGTTTTTT.

The rearrangement links TRBV5-5 to TRBJ1-1, with D maybe TRBD1 (5 bases). This CDR3 comprises 16 residues. V was cut by 1 base and J by 11 bases, with 24 bases left in between. The V gene's germline CDR1 is SGHKS and CDR2 YYEKEE (reference sequence). The CDR3 sequence: CASSLWGSRRGFGAFF. The CDR3 nucleotides are TGTGCCAGCAGCTTGTGGGGTTCGCGGCGGGGGTTTGGTGCTTTCTTT. The entire variable domain, with the rest obtained from reference TRBV5-5 and TRBJ1-1, is as follows: DAGVTQSPTHLIKTRGQQVTLRCSPISGHKSVSWYQQVLGQGPQFIFQYYEKEERGRGNFPDRFSARQFPNYSSELNVNALLLGDSALYLCASSLWGSRRGFGAFFGQGTRLTVV.

The chain links TRBV28 to TRBJ2-7, with TRBD2 matching 12 bases. CDR1 and CDR2 from the germline V gene are MDHEN and SYDVKM. V shed 3 bases and J 6 bases; nucleotides not matched to a gene: 6. The CDR3 loop spans 15 amino acids. CDR3 nucleotide sequence: TGTGCCAGCAGTTTGGCTAGCGGGGGGGCGGCCGAGCAGTACTTC. The encoded protein is CASSLASGGAAEQYF.

This clone was seen once. The chain employs TRBV5-1 and TRBJ1-1; D unresolved. This CDR3 has 13 residues. V lost 4 bases and J lost 0, with 7 bases in between. Germline V CDR1 and CDR2: SGHRS, YFSETQ. In DNA, the CDR3 is TGCGCCAGCAGCCCCTACGTGAACACTGAAGCTTTCTTT. The encoded protein is CASSPYVNTEAFF.

A single count supports this clone. For the CDR3, the DNA is TGTGCCAGCAGCTTAGCGGCTAGCGGGGGAGGTACCGGGGAGCTGTTTTTT. Encoded protein: CASSLAASGGGTGELFF. V and J are TRBV11-3 and TRBJ2-2; 10 bases fit TRBD2. This CDR3 contains 17 residues. Unmatched junction bases numbered 7, after V lost 1 base and J lost 5 bases. Germline V gives CDR1 SGHNT, CDR2 YENEEA. The full variable domain, in which reference TRBV11-3 and TRBJ2-2 provide the parts outside the CDR3, is EAGVVQSPRYKIIEKKQPVAFWCNPISGHNTLYWYLQNLGQGPELLIRYENEEAVDDSQLPKDRFSAERLKGVDSTLKIQPAELGDSAVYLCASSLAASGGGTGELFFGEGSRLTVL.

The CDR3 sequence: CARALGAQGTGELFF. DNA for the CDR3: TGTGCCAGAGCCCTGGGAGCGCAAGGGACCGGGGAGCTGTTTTTT. The V gene is TRBV27, the J gene TRBJ2-2; D might be TRBD2 (5 bases). Trimming stripped 9 bases from V and 5 bases from J, with 19 bases between. In germline, CDR1 is MNHEY, CDR2 SMNVEV (reference sequence). The CDR3 runs 15 residues.

In this sample, this clone turned up many times. The chain joins TRBV7-2 to TRBJ2-7, with 8 bases lining up with TRBD2. Germline CDR1 is SGHTA and CDR2 is FQGNSA. The CDR3 loop spans 14 amino acids. Trimming cost V 10 bases and J 1 base; bases outside gene matches: 9. CDR3 nucleotide sequence: TGTGCCACCTCCCGGGGGGGGAGGTCCTACGAGCAGTACTTC. Translating gives CATSRGGRSYEQYF. Full variable domain (rest looked up from reference TRBV7-2 and TRBJ2-7): GAGVSQSPSNKVTEKGKDVELRCDPISGHTALYWYRQSLGQGLEFLIYFQGNSAPDKSGLPSDRFSAERTGGSVSTLTIQRTQQEDSAVYLCATSRGGRSYEQYFGPGTRLTVT.

This chain connects TRBV12-3 or TRBV12-4 to TRBJ2-2, with D perhaps matching TRBD2 (6 bases). The V end lost 5 bases, the J end lost 7 bases, and 11 bases lay between the germline ends. This CDR3 is built from 13 residues. DNA of the CDR3: TGTGCCAGCAGTAGTGATAGCGGCGGGGAGCTGTTTTTT. It translates to CASSSDSGGELFF.

The sample holds many counts of this clone. This sequence joins TRBV5-4 and TRBJ2-2, with 9 bases matching TRBD1. V shed 4 bases and J 4 bases; nucleotides not matched to a gene: 8. The CDR3 is 16 amino acids. Germline CDR1 SGHNT, CDR2 YYREEE (reference sequence). CDR3 nucleotide sequence: TGTGCCAGCAGCGTGCCGGGACAGGGCACCACCGGGGAGCTGTTTTTT. Translating it yields CASSVPGQGTTGELFF.

There are a few counts of this clone. The chain has TRBV9 and TRBJ2-2, with D tentatively TRBD1 (6 bases). In germline, CDR1 is SGDLS, CDR2 YYNGEE. Deletions cut 0 bases from V and 4 bases from J, with 19 bases between. The CDR3 loop spans 18 amino acids. This chain's CDR3 is CASSVERVNDRLTGELFF. DNA for the CDR3: TGTGCCAGCAGCGTAGAGAGGGTGAACGACAGGCTCACCGGGGAGCTGTTTTTT.

J is TRBJ2-3 and V is TRBV28, with TRBD1 as a possible D gene (6 bases). Trimming removed 5 bases at V and 4 bases at J, with 19 bases between. Germline CDR1 is MDHEN and CDR2 is SYDVKM. The length of the CDR3 is 16 residues. This chain's CDR3 is CASSRVNRVESDTQYF. Written as DNA, the CDR3 is TGTGCCAGCAGTCGCGTGAACAGGGTTGAATCAGATACGCAGTATTTT. Using reference TRBV28 and TRBJ2-3 for the parts outside the CDR3, the full variable domain is DVKVTQSSRYLVKRTGEKVFLECVQDMDHENMFWYRQDPGLGLRLIYFSYDVKMKEKGDIPEGYSVSREKKERFSLILESASTNQTSMYLCASSRVNRVESDTQYFGPGTRLTVL.

The chain recombines TRBV7-2 with TRBJ1-5; D call uncertain. The V end was cut by 4 bases, the J end by 0 bases, with 7 bases between. Germline V lookup: CDR1 SGHTA, CDR2 FQGNSA. The CDR3 consists of 14 residues. CDR3 DNA sequence: TGTGCCAGCAGCTCGACAAATAGCAATCAGCCCCAGCATTTT. Protein sequence: CASSSTNSNQPQHF.

Only one count was recorded for this clone. The rearrangement joins TRBV9 to TRBJ2-1, with 7 bases that match TRBD1. Germline values: CDR1 SGDLS, CDR2 YYNGEE. This CDR3 comprises 16 residues. The V gene end was trimmed by 3 bases and the J gene end by 9 bases; junction bases not matched to a gene: 15. The CDR3 region is CASSAADRPNSGEQFF. CDR3 nucleotides: TGTGCCAGCAGCGCCGCGGACAGGCCAAACAGTGGTGAGCAGTTCTTC.

This rearrangement joins TRBV7-2 to TRBJ1-2, with 8 bases fitting TRBD1. Germline CDR1 and CDR2: SGHTA and FQGNSA. The CDR3 is made up of 15 amino acids. J gave up 2 bases and V 8 bases, and 10 bases lay outside the gene matches. CDR3 sequence: CASCSPDRANYGYTF. Here the CDR3 DNA reads TGTGCCAGCTGCTCTCCGGACAGGGCGAACTATGGCTACACCTTC.

This sequence joins TRBV6-5 and TRBJ2-7, with a weak D call TRBD2 (6 bases). The length of the CDR3 is 13 residues. The V end was cut by 6 bases, the J end by 3 bases, with 12 bases between. CDR1 and CDR2 from the germline V gene are MNHEY and SVGAGI. CDR3 DNA: TGTGCCAGCAGCCGGGACTCTAACTACGAGCAGTACTTC. Its translation is CASSRDSNYEQYF.

There are many counts of this clone. The chain recombines TRBV29-1 with TRBJ2-7; the match to TRBD1 covers 7 bases. Germline-derived CDR1 and CDR2 are SQVTM and ANQGSEA. This CDR3 spans 14 amino acids. After removal of 5 bases from V and 0 bases from J, the junction contained 7 bases not matched to a gene. The CDR3 sequence: CSVQGGRVSYEQYF. CDR3 nucleotide sequence: TGCAGCGTTCAAGGGGGCAGGGTCTCCTACGAGCAGTACTTC.

V gene TRBV13 combines with J gene TRBJ1-6; a possible D gene is TRBD1 (6 bases). Trimming pared 2 bases from V and 4 bases from J, leaving 12 bases between. Germline V gene lookup returns CDR1 PRHDT and CDR2 FYEKMQ (reference sequence). The CDR3 is 16 amino acids. In DNA, the CDR3 is TGTGCCAGCAGCTTATTCATGGGGGCATATAATTCACCCCTCCACTTT. Protein sequence: CASSLFMGAYNSPLHF.

The chain joins TRBV7-3 to TRBJ1-3, with D hard to call. This CDR3 comprises 13 residues. The V gene lost 5 bases and the J gene lost 4 bases, with 9 bases spanning the gap. CDR1 SGHTA and CDR2 FQGTGA come from the germline V gene. The CDR3 DNA reads as TGTGCCAGCAGCGCAGAAACGGGAAACACCATATATTTT. Protein product: CASSAETGNTIYF.

This clone was detected only a few times. The gene calls are TRBV4-2 and TRBJ2-7, with D possibly being TRBD2 (6 bases). This CDR3 is built from 16 residues. Germline V gene sequence: CDR1 LGHNA, CDR2 YNFKEQ. V was shortened by 0 bases and J by 0 bases, with 12 bases between the two germline ends. The CDR3 loop reads CASSQEAGTSSYEQYF. CDR3 coding DNA: TGTGCCAGCAGCCAAGAGGCGGGGACCAGCTCCTACGAGCAGTACTTC.

This clone was recorded a few times. J is TRBJ1-6 and V is TRBV9, with 9 bases that match TRBD1. Germline trimming cut 3 bases from V and 10 bases from J; bases unmatched to any gene: 8. Germline lookup yields CDR1 SGDLS and CDR2 YYNGEE. This CDR3 is 15 amino acids long. CDR3 bases: TGTGCCAGCAGCGCAGGGACAGGGTCAGGGTCACCCCTCCACTTT. This codes for CASSAGTGSGSPLHF.

The V gene is TRBV29-1, the J gene TRBJ2-7; no reliable D call. V was pared by 3 bases and J by 5 bases, with 5 bases between. The CDR3 length is 10 residues. Looked up from germline, CDR1 is SQVTM and CDR2 is ANQGSEA. CDR3: CSVDRNEQYF. The CDR3 DNA sequence: TGCAGCGTTGACAGAAACGAGCAGTACTTC.

This clone was seen just once. V usage is TRBV30 and J usage is TRBJ2-7, with 9 bases fitting TRBD2. Germline CDR1 and CDR2: GTSNPN and SVGIG (reference sequence). The CDR3 sequence is 12 residues long. The V segment lost 8 bases and the J segment 3 bases; nucleotides outside the gene matches: 5. The CDR3 DNA sequence: TGTGCCCTCTTTAGCGGGGGCTACGAGCAGTACTTC. Translation: CALFSGGYEQYF.

This rearrangement joins TRBV7-2 to TRBJ1-1; no clear D gene. V was shortened by 4 bases and J by 11 bases, with 14 bases between the two germline ends. CDR1 is SGHTA and CDR2 is FQGNSA in the germline V gene. The CDR3 consists of 12 residues. The chain's CDR3 is CASSSYGEKAFF. The DNA of the CDR3 is TGTGCCAGCAGCTCATACGGGGAAAAGGCTTTCTTT. The full variable domain, completed using reference TRBV7-2 and TRBJ1-1, is GAGVSQSPSNKVTEKGKDVELRCDPISGHTALYWYRQSLGQGLEFLIYFQGNSAPDKSGLPSDRFSAERTGGSVSTLTIQRTQQEDSAVYLCASSSYGEKAFFGQGTRLTVV.

Only one count was recorded for this clone. V usage is TRBV15 and J usage is TRBJ1-2; TRBD1 aligns across 8 bases. This CDR3 region has 13 residues. J lost 2 bases, V lost 6 bases, and 2 bases had no gene match. Per the germline V gene, CDR1 is LNHNV and CDR2 is YYDKDF (reference sequence). The CDR3 sequence: CATRRTGNYGYTF. The DNA for the CDR3 is TGTGCCACCAGACGGACAGGGAACTATGGCTACACCTTC.

The rearrangement links TRBV2 to TRBJ2-5; TRBD2 matches at 12 bases. V lost 6 bases to trimming and J lost 4 bases; unmatched junction nucleotides: 0. The CDR3 extends over 13 amino acids. CDR1 is SNHLY and CDR2 is FYNNEI in the germline V gene. CDR3 DNA: TGTGCCAGCAGGGGACTAGCGGGAGAGACCCAGTACTTC. This translates into CASRGLAGETQYF.

Only one count was recorded for this clone. CDR3 DNA: TGTGCCAGCTCACCCTTCAGGGGAGGGGGGAACACTGAAGCTTTCTTT. It translates to CASSPFRGGGNTEAFF. V usage is TRBV18 and J usage is TRBJ1-1; the D gene is possibly TRBD1 (6 bases). Trimming pared 3 bases from V and 1 base from J, leaving 15 bases between. CDR3 length: 16 residues. Per germline, CDR1 KGHSH and CDR2 LQKENI.